This T cell receptor beta chain appears in the sequencing data of a study of blood T cell repertoires in COVID-19. Study-level background: Samples of COVID-19 (acute and convalescent) were obtained from the United States, Italy and Spain. Sample material is recorded as cDNA or gDNA derived from T cells, B-cell-depleted T cells, or PBMCs.

This CDR3 is 15 amino acids long. Under the authors' procedure: Scientists estimated how many nucleated cells there were by amplifying reference gene primers. Libraries were prepared by immunoSEQ multiplex PCR; TCRdb keeps only in-frame clonotypes and omits some of them. From that table come the V and J calls and clone size; the DNA was used to work out D and trimming. The sample lists 75,000 to 100,000 clones; more than 65% were seen once. The chain links TRBV21-1 to TRBJ2-7; the table's D call, TRBD2, was not checked against the DNA. TRBV21-1 is recorded as a pseudogene. What was sequenced was peripheral blood. This TCR derives from a woman of 80 years or more with acute or convalescent COVID-19. The CDR3 DNA reads as TGTGCCAGCAGCAACGGGACTTACAGCTCCTACGAGCAGTACTTC. This encodes CASSNGTYSSYEQYF.